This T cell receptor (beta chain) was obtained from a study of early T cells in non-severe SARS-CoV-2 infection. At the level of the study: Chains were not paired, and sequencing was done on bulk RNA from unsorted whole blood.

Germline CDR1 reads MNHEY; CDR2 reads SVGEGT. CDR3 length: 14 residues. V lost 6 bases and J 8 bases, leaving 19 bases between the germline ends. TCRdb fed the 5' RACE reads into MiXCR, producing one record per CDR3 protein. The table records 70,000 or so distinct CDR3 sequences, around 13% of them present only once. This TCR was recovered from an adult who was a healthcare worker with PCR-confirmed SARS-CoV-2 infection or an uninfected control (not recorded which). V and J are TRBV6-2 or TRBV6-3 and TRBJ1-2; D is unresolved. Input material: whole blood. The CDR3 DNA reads TGTGCCAGCAGAGCCGAGTGGATCCAGTACGGCTACACCTTC. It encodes CASRAEWIQYGYTF.